Listed here is a single T cell receptor beta chain. The V gene lost 1 base and the J gene lost 8 bases, with 7 bases spanning the gap. Germline lookup yields CDR1 SGHTS and CDR2 YDEGEE. The CDR3 has 12 residues. Profiling relied on immunoSEQ multiplex PCR, and the TCRdb table lists in-frame clones only, not all of them. This table holds about 60,000 clones, about 86% found once. This sample is part of a study of blood T cell repertoires in COVID-19. Across the whole study: PBMCs, B-cell-depleted T cells, or T cells were the source of the cDNA or gDNA that made up the material.

The chain uses TRBV5-8 and TRBJ2-1; D may be TRBD1 (6 bases). The sample was peripheral blood. The clonotype originates from a human donor in a cohort sampled during active COVID-19. The chain's CDR3 is CASSLWGHEQFF. The CDR3, as DNA: TGTGCCAGCAGCTTGTGGGGGCATGAGCAGTTCTTC.